The 21 T cell receptor beta chains given below trace back to one sample, sequenced in a study of blood T cell repertoires in COVID-19. Measured with immunoSEQ multiplex PCR; TCRdb has only the in-frame clones, and not every one. The sample shows approximately 280,000 clones, 70% to 90% of them seen only once. Input material: PBMCs or T cells enriched from blood (not recorded which). The source of these receptors is a woman aged 40 to 55 who had recovered from COVID-19.

This chain uses TRBV5-6 with TRBJ2-7, with D possibly being TRBD1 (5 bases). CDR3 size: 12 residues. Looked up from germline, CDR1 is SGHDT and CDR2 is YYEEEE. V lost 3 bases to trimming and J lost 3 bases, with 7 bases between them. The CDR3 region is CASSSGFYEQYF. The CDR3 DNA reads TGTGCCAGCAGCTCAGGGTTCTACGAGCAGTACTTC.

The rearrangement joins TRBV7-9 to TRBJ2-7; 10 bases fit TRBD2. With 5 bases clipped from V and 9 bases from J, the junction kept 4 bases outside the gene matches. Per the germline V gene, CDR1 is SEHNR and CDR2 is FQNEAQ (reference sequence). CDR3 length: 12 residues. The chain's CDR3 is CASSPGLAAQYF. The CDR3 DNA reads as TGTGCCAGCAGCCCCGGACTAGCGGCGCAGTACTTC.

The V and J genes are TRBV7-3 and TRBJ2-1; 8 bases fit TRBD2. The J segment lost 2 bases and the V segment lost 2 bases, leaving 5 bases of the junction unmatched. Germline V gene sequence: CDR1 SGHTA, CDR2 FQGTGA. The CDR3 length is 16 residues. Here the CDR3 reads CASSLLSGRAYNEQFF. The DNA for the CDR3 is TGTGCCAGCAGCTTATTATCCGGGAGGGCCTACAATGAGCAGTTCTTC.

A few counts support this clone. This sequence joins TRBV24-1 and TRBJ1-1; 8 nucleotides match TRBD1. Germline lookup yields CDR1 KGHDR and CDR2 SFDVKD. J gave up 5 bases and V 7 bases, and 8 bases lay outside the gene matches. The CDR3 runs 14 residues. The DNA of the CDR3 is TGTGCCACCAGCGCAGGGGGCCAGGATACTGAAGCTTTCTTT. This translates into CATSAGGQDTEAFF.

The chain couples TRBV28 to TRBJ2-7; 9 nucleotides agree with TRBD1. Germline CDR1 reads MDHEN; CDR2 reads SYDVKM. V shed 6 bases and J 6 bases; nucleotides not matched to a gene: 9. CDR3 length: 14 residues. CDR3 in amino acids: CASRPGQGAGEQYF. The CDR3 DNA sequence: TGTGCCAGCAGACCGGGACAGGGAGCAGGCGAGCAGTACTTC.

In the case of this clone: A read error may be the cause here, since a much bigger clone is one base away. This sample includes further DNA sequences coding for the same CDR3. V usage is TRBV5-1 and J usage is TRBJ2-7; TRBD1 agrees at 11 bases. Trimming removed 3 bases from V and 4 bases from J; junction bases left unmatched: 3. This CDR3 contains 14 residues. In germline, CDR1 is SGHRS, CDR2 YFSETQ. DNA of the CDR3: TGCGCCAGCAGCTCCGGGACAGGGGGTTACGAGCAGTACTTC. Its translation is CASSSGTGGYEQYF.

The rearrangement links TRBV15 to TRBJ2-1; 7 bases line up with TRBD2. From germline, CDR1 is LNHNV and CDR2 YYDKDF (reference sequence). The CDR3 loop spans 15 amino acids. J was trimmed by 7 bases and V by 0 bases; bases with no gene match: 6. The CDR3, as DNA: TGTGCCACCAGCAGAGATGGGGTACTAGCGAATGAGCAGTTCTTC. Protein sequence: CATSRDGVLANEQFF.

The chain joins TRBV5-5 to TRBJ2-1; 12 nucleotides line up with TRBD2. Trimming at V came to 4 bases and at J to 2 bases, leaving 1 base not matched to a gene. The CDR3 length is 15 residues. Germline assignment: CDR1 SGHKS and CDR2 YYEKEE (reference sequence). CDR3 sequence: CASSPSGRAYNEQFF. The CDR3 DNA follows: TGTGCCAGCAGCCCTAGCGGGAGGGCCTACAATGAGCAGTTCTTC.

V usage is TRBV7-3 and J usage is TRBJ2-6, with a possible D match to TRBD1 (5 bases). Germline assignment: CDR1 SGHTA and CDR2 FQGTGA. The length of the CDR3 is 18 residues. V was cut by 5 bases and J by 1 base, with 18 bases left in between. CDR3 nucleotides: TGTGCCAGCAGCCCACAAGGGGCGGTACTGTCTGGGGCCAACGTCCTGACTTTC. Translating gives CASSPQGAVLSGANVLTF.

The chain is built from TRBV29-1 and TRBJ2-5; 9 nucleotides line up with TRBD1. J lost 5 bases, V lost 4 bases, and 11 bases had no gene match. Germline CDR1 is SQVTM and CDR2 is ANQGSEA. The CDR3 runs 15 residues. DNA for the CDR3: TGCAGCGTTGCGGGGGGACAGGGCGGATTGGAGACCCAGTACTTC. Translated: CSVAGGQGGLETQYF.

The chain couples TRBV3-1 (or the pseudogene TRBV3-2) to TRBJ2-3; tentatively, D is TRBD2 (5 bases). The CDR3 is 13 residues long. CDR1 is LGHDT and CDR2 is YNNKEL in the germline V gene (reference sequence). The V end lost 7 bases, the J end lost 2 bases, and 10 bases lay between the germline ends. CDR3 in DNA: TGTGCCAGCACTAGCTTTACCACAGATACGCAGTATTTT. The encoded protein is CASTSFTTDTQYF.

The chain combines TRBV7-6 with TRBJ1-2; D not resolved. V dropped 3 bases and J dropped 4 bases, with 9 bases sitting between them. The CDR3 has 13 residues. Germline loops: CDR1 SGHVS, CDR2 FNYEAQ. The CDR3 nucleotides read TGTGCCAGCAGCTTCGAGCCGTCCTATGGCTACACCTTC. It translates to CASSFEPSYGYTF. The full variable domain, rest sourced from reference TRBV7-6 and TRBJ1-2, is GAGVSQSPRYKVTKRGQDVALRCDPISGHVSLYWYRQALGQGPEFLTYFNYEAQQDKSGLPNDRFSAERPEGSISTLTIQRTEQRDSAMYRCASSFEPSYGYTFGSGTRLTVV.

The chain recombines TRBV24-1 with TRBJ2-2; TRBD2 matches 9 bases. CDR1 is KGHDR and CDR2 is SFDVKD in the germline V gene. The junction had 6 bases not matched to a gene; V was cut back by 8 bases and J by 6 bases. The CDR3 is 14 amino acids. This chain's CDR3 is CATMAGGPPGELFF. The CDR3 nucleotides read TGTGCCACCATGGCGGGAGGGCCGCCCGGGGAGCTGTTTTTT.

The V and J genes are TRBV9 and TRBJ2-1; the match to TRBD2 covers 11 bases. V shed 9 bases, J shed 6 bases, and the junction held 5 bases outside the gene matches. The length of the CDR3 is 13 residues. The germline V gene has CDR1 SGDLS and CDR2 YYNGEE. The CDR3 reads CANLAGGGNEQFF. The CDR3 region has the DNA TGTGCCAACCTAGCGGGAGGAGGCAATGAGCAGTTCTTC.

The J gene is TRBJ2-2, the V gene TRBV7-2; 8 positions match TRBD1. J was trimmed by 5 bases and V by 6 bases; bases with no gene match: 11. Germline V gene sequence: CDR1 SGHTA, CDR2 FQGNSA. CDR3 length: 16 amino acids. CDR3 DNA: TGTGCCAGCAGTTTGGAACGGACAGGGTGGACCGGGGAGCTGTTTTTT. This sequence encodes CASSLERTGWTGELFF. Based on the CDR3 plus reference TRBV7-2 and TRBJ2-2, the full variable domain is GAGVSQSPSNKVTEKGKDVELRCDPISGHTALYWYRQSLGQGLEFLIYFQGNSAPDKSGLPSDRFSAERTGGSVSTLTIQRTQQEDSAVYLCASSLERTGWTGELFFGEGSRLTVL.

V and J are TRBV4-2 and TRBJ1-4; no reliable D call. The V gene's germline CDR1 is LGHNA and CDR2 YNFKEQ. The V end lost 0 bases, the J end lost 5 bases, and 10 bases lay between the germline ends. The CDR3 is 15 amino acids. The CDR3 DNA reads TGTGCCAGCAGCCAAGATGAGAAGCCAAATGAAAAACTGTTTTTT. This sequence encodes CASSQDEKPNEKLFF.

This clone was seen just once. The V gene is TRBV7-9, the J gene TRBJ1-2; D unresolved. There are 14 residues in the CDR3. V shed 1 base and J shed 4 bases, with 10 bases lying between them. Germline V gene data show CDR1 as SEHNR and CDR2 as FQNEAQ (reference sequence). CDR3: CASSLGQEVYGYTF. For the CDR3, the DNA is TGTGCCAGCAGCTTAGGCCAGGAGGTCTATGGCTACACCTTC.

The chain employs TRBV4-1 and TRBJ1-3; TRBD1 aligns across 10 bases. The germline CDR1 and CDR2 sequences are MGHRA and YSYEKL. The CDR3 is 16 residues long. V was clipped by 3 bases and J by 3 bases; unmatched bases: 5. In DNA, the CDR3 is TGCGCCAGCAGCCAGGGGACAGGGGCAAGTGGAAACACCATATATTTT. Protein: CASSQGTGASGNTIYF.

The chain combines TRBV7-2 with TRBJ2-3, with D perhaps TRBD1 (6 bases). The CDR3 sequence is 16 residues long. Germline V CDR1 and CDR2: SGHTA, FQGNSA. The V end lost 0 bases, the J end lost 0 bases, and 10 bases lay between the germline ends. CDR3 loop: CASSLAVGHSTDTQYF. For the CDR3, the DNA is TGTGCCAGCAGCTTAGCCGTGGGACACAGCACAGATACGCAGTATTTT.

This CDR3 reads CASSPRGGKTDTQYF. The CDR3 nucleotides read TGTGCCAGCAGCCCCCGTGGCGGGAAAACAGATACGCAGTATTTT. This chain joins TRBV11-2 and TRBJ2-3, with D perhaps matching TRBD2 (6 bases). V shed 5 bases and J shed 3 bases, with 15 bases lying between them. Germline loops: CDR1 SGHAT, CDR2 FQNNGV. The CDR3 extends over 15 amino acids.

The chain combines TRBV27 with TRBJ2-1, with D perhaps TRBD1 (6 bases). V dropped 3 bases and J dropped 2 bases, with 11 bases sitting between them. The CDR3 extends over 15 amino acids. CDR1 MNHEY and CDR2 SMNVEV come from the germline V gene (reference sequence). DNA of the CDR3: TGTGCCAGCAGTTTGGGGGACATGGCCTACAATGAGCAGTTCTTC. Protein: CASSLGDMAYNEQFF.